This is a list of T cell receptor beta chains from one sample in a study of post-analysis software for immune sequencing data. TCRdb called the PCR reads again in MiXCR, with one record for every CDR3 protein. This table holds about 770,000 distinct CDR3 sequences, 46% found once. The sample consisted of blood. The source is a girl between 10 and 17 years old with multiple sclerosis. The CDR3 runs from the conserved cysteine through the conserved F or W.

TRBJ2-1 TRBV20-1 CSARDLLAGDYNEQFF
TRBJ2-1 TRBV12-3/TRBV12-4 CASIGSPGEQFF
TRBJ2-5 TRBV20-1 CSVPGGMSQETQYF
TRBJ2-4 TRBV20-1 CSARAYAKNIQYF
TRBJ2-3 TRBV6-6 CASRRVETDTQYF
TRBJ2-1 TRBV5-6 CASSLYLAGGNEQFF
TRBJ2-7 TRBV10-3 CASGPDPYEQYF
TRBJ2-5 TRBV29-1 CSVVEVQETQYF
TRBJ2-1 TRBV5-1 CASSLLGTNEQFF
TRBJ2-4 TRBV7-2 CASSLSLLGAVVYF
TRBJ2-7 TRBV15 CATSEGPREQYF
TRBJ2-3 TRBV29-1 CSVARLAGGTDTQYF
TRBJ2-3 TRBV12-3/TRBV12-4 CASSLAAGAGDTQYF